This T cell receptor (beta chain) stems from a study of blood T cells in healthy people across ages. General study results and limits: Expanded clonotype changes were possibly confounded by unknown donor CMV status.

Looked up from germline, CDR1 is SSHAT and CDR2 is FNYEAQ (reference sequence). This CDR3 spans 16 amino acids. Trimming took 5 bases from V and 11 from J; bases not matched to a gene: 13. Extractions gave at least 5.5 micrograms of total RNA per sample. Then a second PCR, running about 6 to 11 cycles, was carried out with a sample-barcoded 5' primer and a J-beta primer mix. Every cDNA was tagged by a template-switch adaptor with 12 random nucleotides. There were at least 2.5 million CDR3-containing paired-end reads obtained from each sample. TCRdb reprocessed the 5' RACE reads with MiXCR, giving one entry per CDR3 protein. The profile covers 650,000 to 800,000 distinct CDR3 sequences, with around 45% appearing a single time and about 21% taken by the ten largest. About this clonotype itself: The antigen remains undetermined. Being one base from a much bigger clone, this may be a read error.

The TCR comes from a man in his fifties or sixties in good health. The sequenced sample was blood. The V gene is TRBV7-7, the J gene TRBJ2-5; 14 bases match TRBD2. CDR3 protein: CASSRTSGGRSGEQYF. CDR3 coding DNA: TGTGCCAGCAGCCGGACTAGCGGGGGGAGGAGTGGTGAGCAGTACTTC.